This TCR beta chain was found in a study of T cell clonality in common variable immunodeficiency. This CDR3 has 13 residues. With V trimmed by 10 bases and J by 3 bases, 5 bases remained unmatched. Germline CDR1 reads MDHEN; CDR2 reads SYDVKM. This clone was observed at least ten times. Coverage ceases 3 residues before the CDR3 finishes, and the germline J gene fills in the end. Measured with immunoSEQ multiplex PCR; TCRdb has only the in-frame clones, and not every one. The sample shows about 39,000 clones, no singletons; the ten largest hold around 2.7%. Sequenced: peripheral blood mononuclear cells. V gene TRBV28 combines with J gene TRBJ2-3, with TRBD1 identical over 9 bases. This receptor was identified in a person between 18 and 70 years old in good health. The part of the CDR3 DNA that was read is TGTGCCACCGAGGGACAGGGTACAGATACG. This encodes CATEGQGTDT. The whole CDR3 region reads CATEGQGTDTQYF. The variable domain in full, with the rest retrieved from reference TRBV28 and TRBJ2-3, is DVKVTQSSRYLVKRTGEKVFLECVQDMDHENMFWYRQDPGLGLRLIYFSYDVKMKEKGDIPEGYSVSREKKERFSLILESASTNQTSMYLCATEGQGTDTQYFGPGTRLTVL.